These 21 T cell receptor beta chains were all obtained from the same sample, sequenced in a study of T-cell reconstitution after alpha-beta-depleted transplantation in children. Unique molecular identifiers were incorporated when the TCRbeta library was constructed. TCRdb itself ran the PCR reads through MiXCR, one entry per CDR3 protein. Among approximately 230,000 distinct CDR3 sequences listed, 20% to 30% were seen once. The source material was PBMCs, mostly from graft donor cells, sampled 360 days after TCRalphabeta/CD19-depleted stem cell transplant. The receptors were sampled from a female patient under 10 years old who had a stem cell transplant for congenital amegakaryocytic thrombocytopenia, so the T cells may come from the graft donor.

Many counts were recorded for this clonotype. This chain links TRBV12-3 or TRBV12-4 with TRBJ2-2, with D maybe TRBD2 (6 bases). The germline V and J ends were trimmed by 4 bases and 2 bases, with 8 bases remaining between them. This CDR3 is built from 14 residues. The CDR3 DNA is TGTGCCAGCAGTTCGGGGGTTAACACCGGGGAGCTGTTTTTT. Its protein is CASSSGVNTGELFF.

This sequence joins TRBV28 and TRBJ1-5; D not resolved. The length of the CDR3 is 16 residues. V gave up 2 bases and J gave up 3 bases, with 14 bases separating them. Germline-derived CDR1 and CDR2 are MDHEN and SYDVKM. This CDR3 is CASSLKVFAFNQPQHF. CDR3 sequence (DNA): TGTGCCAGCAGTTTAAAGGTATTCGCGTTCAATCAGCCCCAGCATTTT.

V usage is TRBV4-1 and J usage is TRBJ2-1; D not resolved. Trimming took off 0 bases at V and 7 bases at J, with 10 bases between the two ends. There are 14 residues in the CDR3. Germline loops: CDR1 MGHRA, CDR2 YSYEKL. CDR3 protein: CASSQDPSRNEQFF. The CDR3 DNA reads TGCGCCAGCAGCCAAGACCCCTCGCGAAATGAGCAGTTCTTC.

The genes are TRBV20-1 and TRBJ2-7; 9 bases line up with TRBD2. The V gene end was trimmed by 6 bases and the J gene end by 3 bases; junction bases not matched to a gene: 15. CDR1 is DFQATT and CDR2 is SNEGSKA in the germline V gene (reference sequence). This CDR3 spans 16 amino acids. CDR3: CSALAPGLASFYEQYF. CDR3 DNA sequence: TGCAGTGCCCTTGCCCCGGGACTAGCAAGTTTCTACGAGCAGTACTTC.

There are a few counts of this clonotype. The rearrangement uses TRBV5-1 and TRBJ2-7, with D perhaps TRBD1 or TRBD2 (5 bases each). The V gene's germline CDR1 is SGHRS and CDR2 YFSETQ. The ends were cut back, 4 bases at V and 2 bases at J, with 13 bases in the middle. The CDR3 is 14 amino acids. CDR3 sequence reads: CASSPTGPTYEQYF. The CDR3 region has the DNA TGCGCCAGCAGCCCTACGGGACCGACCTACGAGCAGTACTTC.

This clonotype occurred a few times. The V and J genes are TRBV3-1 and TRBJ2-3, with a possible D match to TRBD2 (5 bases). Germline lookup yields CDR1 LGHDT and CDR2 YNNKEL (reference sequence). V was clipped by 4 bases and J by 6 bases, with 26 bases between them. CDR3 size: 18 residues. The CDR3 loop reads CASSPGWRLEAIADTQYF. The CDR3 DNA is TGTGCCAGCAGCCCCGGCTGGAGGCTGGAGGCCATCGCGGATACGCAGTATTTT.

J is TRBJ2-2 and V is TRBV6-1; D might be TRBD2 (6 bases). Germline CDR1 and CDR2: MNHNS and SASEGT. V lost 3 bases, J lost 0 bases, and 23 bases lay in between. This CDR3 has 20 amino acids. The CDR3 DNA reads as TGTGCCAGCAGTGATTGGGGAGGAGCCCGGTGGCGTCCGAACACCGGGGAGCTGTTTTTT. This codes for CASSDWGGARWRPNTGELFF.

The chain combines TRBV20-1 with TRBJ2-1; the match to TRBD2 covers 10 bases. Trimming took 5 bases from V and 0 from J; bases not matched to a gene: 4. The CDR3 extends over 15 amino acids. The V gene's germline CDR1 is DFQATT and CDR2 SNEGSKA (reference sequence). CDR3 DNA: TGCAGTGCTGATCGGACTAGCGGCTCCTACAATGAGCAGTTCTTC. Its translation is CSADRTSGSYNEQFF.

This clonotype was found a few times. V gene TRBV4-2 combines with J gene TRBJ2-5; 7 nucleotides line up with TRBD1. CDR3 size: 16 residues. V shed 0 bases and J 2 bases; nucleotides not matched to a gene: 6. Looked up from germline, CDR1 is LGHNA and CDR2 is YNFKEQ. CDR3 sequence reads: CASSQDRTGPQETQYF. The CDR3 region has the DNA TGTGCCAGCAGCCAAGATAGGACAGGCCCGCAAGAGACCCAGTACTTC.

V is TRBV11-1 and J is TRBJ2-7; 13 positions agree with TRBD2. This CDR3 is built from 17 residues. Germline V lookup: CDR1 SGHAT, CDR2 FQDESV (reference sequence). The ends lost 3 bases at V and 1 base at J; junction bases unmatched: 6. The CDR3 protein is CASSFGLAGEGSYEQYF. CDR3 DNA: TGTGCCAGCAGCTTCGGACTAGCGGGAGAGGGGTCCTACGAGCAGTACTTC.

This chain connects TRBV24-1 to TRBJ2-5; D tentatively reads TRBD1 or TRBD2 (5 bases each). The ends were cut back, 0 bases at V and 2 bases at J, with 9 bases in the middle. Germline CDR1 reads KGHDR; CDR2 reads SFDVKD. The CDR3 is 15 residues long. CDR3 sequence: CATSDLRDLQETQYF. Written as DNA, the CDR3 is TGTGCCACCAGTGATTTGAGGGACCTACAAGAGACCCAGTACTTC.

The rearrangement uses TRBV28 and TRBJ1-3; weak D call: TRBD1 (6 bases). The CDR3 is 16 residues long. Germline V lookup: CDR1 MDHEN, CDR2 SYDVKM. The V end lost 3 bases, the J end lost 4 bases, and 16 bases lay between the germline ends. The CDR3 bases are TGTGCCAGCAGTTTTCCGGGGGGCGCAGGCGGAAACACCATATATTTT. The encoded protein is CASSFPGGAGGNTIYF.

This clonotype came up a few times. One end of the junction is discordant with germline, which a read error may explain. The V gene is TRBV7-2, the J gene TRBJ1-4; D not certain. The germline V gene has CDR1 SGHTA and CDR2 FQGNSA. The CDR3 contains 13 residues. CDR3 sequence: CASSLEVRVAAVF. The CDR3 nucleotides read TGTGCCAGCAGCTTAGAAGTTCGGGTGGCGGCGGTTTTT.

This chain connects TRBV5-1 to TRBJ2-1; D gene uncertain. The V and J ends lost 0 bases and 5 bases respectively, with 12 bases between them. The CDR3 is 15 amino acids. Germline lookup yields CDR1 SGHRS and CDR2 YFSETQ. The CDR3 sequence is CASSLAPGPDNEQFF. In DNA form, the CDR3 reads TGCGCCAGCAGCTTGGCCCCGGGCCCAGACAATGAGCAGTTCTTC.

This clonotype was seen more than once but under ten times. CDR3 DNA: TGTGCCAGCAGTGGGAGACTAGTCGTCGCCCGAGAGACCCAGTACTTC. The encoded protein is CASSGRLVVARETQYF. This chain links TRBV6-1 with TRBJ2-5, with a weak D call TRBD2 (6 bases). The CDR3 is made up of 16 amino acids. CDR1 MNHNS and CDR2 SASEGT come from the germline V gene. V was shortened by 4 bases and J by 4 bases, with 19 bases between the two germline ends.

There are many counts of this clonotype. The chain combines TRBV12-3 or TRBV12-4 with TRBJ1-6; 9 bases agree with TRBD1. Germline trimming cut 6 bases from V and 7 bases from J; bases unmatched to any gene: 4. This CDR3 has 14 residues. In nucleotides, the CDR3 is TGTGCCAGCAGCCGGACAGGGGTCAATTCACCCCTCCACTTT. Its translation: CASSRTGVNSPLHF.

The chain recombines TRBV19 with TRBJ1-2, with TRBD1 identical over 7 bases. Germline V lookup: CDR1 LNHDA, CDR2 SQIVND (reference sequence). With V trimmed by 6 bases and J by 2 bases, 3 bases remained unmatched. The CDR3 length is 13 residues. As DNA, the CDR3 is TGTGCCAGTAGGGACAGGATGAACTATGGCTACACCTTC. Translation gives CASRDRMNYGYTF.

This chain connects TRBV2 to TRBJ2-1; D is undetermined. The germline V and J ends were trimmed by 3 bases and 9 bases, with 18 bases remaining between them. The germline V gene encodes CDR1 SNHLY and CDR2 FYNNEI. CDR3 length: 15 residues. The CDR3: CASSESHGRRSEQFF. CDR3 in DNA: TGTGCCAGCAGTGAGTCTCATGGGCGTAGGAGTGAGCAGTTCTTC.

The chain is built from TRBV6-1 and TRBJ1-3; D is ambiguous. Germline V gives CDR1 MNHNS, CDR2 SASEGT. This CDR3 contains 13 residues. Between the trimmed V and J ends, which lost 10 bases and 0 bases, there was a span of 10 bases. In DNA, the CDR3 is TGTGCCACCCAGAGAGACTCTGGAAACACCATATATTTT. Its translation is CATQRDSGNTIYF.

This clonotype came up a few times. This chain connects TRBV15 to TRBJ2-5, with D unresolved. CDR3 size: 15 residues. Germline-derived CDR1 and CDR2 are LNHNV and YYDKDF (reference sequence). Trimming removed 0 bases from V and 1 base from J, with 9 bases in between. The CDR3 nucleotides are TGTGCCACCAGCAGAGATCGCGGCTTCCAAGAGACCCAGTACTTC. It yields the protein CATSRDRGFQETQYF.

Many counts were recorded for this clonotype. The V call is TRBV4-1, the J call TRBJ2-3, with D possibly being TRBD2 (5 bases). V gave up 3 bases and J gave up 4 bases, with 11 bases separating them. Per the germline V gene, CDR1 is MGHRA and CDR2 is YSYEKL. The CDR3 spans 14 residues. CDR3 DNA: TGCGCCAGCAGCCAGGAAACTAGAGCAGATACGCAGTATTTT. Protein sequence: CASSQETRADTQYF.